One T cell receptor beta chain is described in this entry. Its cognate antigen is unknown. From germline, CDR1 is SQVTM and CDR2 ANQGSEA. V was trimmed by 0 bases and J by 5 bases, leaving 13 bases between them. The CDR3 has 14 amino acids. The record originates from a study of cytomegalovirus exposure and HLA in healthy donors. PCR was performed using 60 Vbeta and 13 Jbeta primers. Profiled with immunoSEQ multiplex PCR; TCRdb holds only in-frame clones, not every one. The table includes roughly 150,000 clones, around 82% detected once. When sampled, the donors appeared nominally healthy, though they likely had unrecorded immune exposures. Study-level results: Fewer than 20,000 TCR beta sequences were associated with HLA alleles at 0.05 false discovery rate in a later analysis. Exclusion as indistinguishable affected some V segments, including TRBV6-2 and TRBV6-3.

Sequenced material: PBMCs. The clonotype comes from a woman aged 40 to 49 in good health and CMV-seropositive. The V call is TRBV29-1, the J call TRBJ1-1; D not certain. CDR3 coding DNA: TGCAGCGTTGAAGATCCCGGAGCCCGGACTGAAGCTTTCTTT. Amino acid sequence: CSVEDPGARTEAFF.